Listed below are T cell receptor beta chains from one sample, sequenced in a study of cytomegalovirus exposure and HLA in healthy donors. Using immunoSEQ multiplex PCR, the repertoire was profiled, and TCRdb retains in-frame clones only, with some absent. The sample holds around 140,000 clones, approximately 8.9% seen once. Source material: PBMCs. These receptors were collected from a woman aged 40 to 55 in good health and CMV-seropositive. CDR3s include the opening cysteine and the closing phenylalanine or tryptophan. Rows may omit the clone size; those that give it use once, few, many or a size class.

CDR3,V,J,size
CASSLGGPGTNYGYTF,TRBV5-1,TRBJ1-2,many
CASSLRNWGEYGYTF,TRBV5-4,TRBJ1-2,few
CASSISGFGEAFF,TRBV19,TRBJ1-1,few
CASSLVLSGSTGNTIYF,TRBV5-5,TRBJ1-3,.
CSVGRDSYNEQFF,TRBV29-1,TRBJ2-1,.
CASSVSGTAKETQYF,TRBV9,TRBJ2-5,few
CASSPRGSVEETQYF,TRBV4-2,TRBJ2-5,.
CASGLALDSRNQPQHF,TRBV12-5,TRBJ1-5,few
CASSGLSGYTF,TRBV9,TRBJ1-2,.
CASRQTGLGNEKLFF,TRBV27,TRBJ1-4,.
CASSKVGAHAPYEQYF,TRBV21-1,TRBJ2-7,.